Listed below are T cell receptor beta chains from one sample, sequenced in a study of T-cell reconstitution after alpha-beta-depleted transplantation in children. TCRdb fed the PCR reads into MiXCR, producing one record per CDR3 protein. The repertoire has approximately 400,000 distinct CDR3 sequences, roughly a tenth of them found once; the top ten carry roughly 6%. Sequencing used PBMCs from the stem cell graft donor, obtained from the stem cell graft. These receptors all stem from a human donor who donated a stem cell graft to a child with acute myeloid leukemia. CDR3s include the opening cysteine and the closing phenylalanine or tryptophan. D genes are given only for firm matches. Clone size is shown for a subset of rows, as once, few, many or a class of expanded clone.

clone_size	v_call	j_call	d_call	cdr3_nt	cdr3_aa
NA	TRBV7-2	TRBJ2-1	NA	TGTGCCAGCAGCTTAGTAGGCACTGCCAATGAGCAGTTCTTC	CASSLVGTANEQFF
many	TRBV6-5	TRBJ1-5	NA	TGTGCCAGCAGTCCCTCGACCGGAATCAATCAGCCCCAGCATTTT	CASSPSTGINQPQHF
NA	TRBV20-1	TRBJ2-1	TRBD2	TGCAGTGCTAGTTACGCTAGCGGGGGGATCTACAATGAGCAGTTCTTC	CSASYASGGIYNEQFF
NA	TRBV7-9	TRBJ2-2	TRBD1	TGTGCCAGCACCAAAGCAGGGGGCTTCACCGGGGAGCTGTTTTTT	CASTKAGGFTGELFF
few	TRBV5-1	TRBJ2-2	TRBD2	TGCGCCAGCAGCTTGCGGCTAGCGGGAGCGACCGGGGAGCTGTTTTTT	CASSLRLAGATGELFF
NA	TRBV7-6	TRBJ2-1	TRBD1	TGTGCCAGCAGCTTTGGGCCCACAGGGGGCTTGGACAATGAGCAGTTCTTC	CASSFGPTGGLDNEQFF
few	TRBV6-2/TRBV6-3	TRBJ2-7	TRBD2	TGTGCCAGCCGGGGAGCGGGAGCGAAAGAGCAGTACTTC	CASRGAGAKEQYF
few	TRBV5-1	TRBJ2-3	NA	TGCGCCAGCAGCTTGGGACTGTCGGGGAGCACAGATACGCAGTATTTT	CASSLGLSGSTDTQYF
few	TRBV12-3/TRBV12-4	TRBJ1-5	NA	TGTGCCAGTCGACACAGGCCGCGGGGGTATAGCAATCAGCCCCAGCATTTT	CASRHRPRGYSNQPQHF
few	TRBV20-1	TRBJ2-2	NA	TGCAGTGCTAGGTCCCAGACGAACACCGGGGAGCTGTTTTTT	CSARSQTNTGELFF
few	TRBV20-1	TRBJ1-2	TRBD1	TGCAGTGCTAGGGGGATCCGGGACAGGGGGGAGGATGGCTACACCTTC	CSARGIRDRGEDGYTF
NA	TRBV5-6	TRBJ1-2	TRBD1	TGTGCCAGCAGCTTGCTACAGGGGGCCAAAACCTTC	CASSLLQGAKTF
few	TRBV2	TRBJ2-1	TRBD2	TGTGCCAGCAGACTAGCGGCTGAGCAGTTCTTC	CASRLAAEQFF
few	TRBV20-1	TRBJ1-2	NA	TGCAGTGCCCTTAAGGTCCCGTATGGCTACACCTTC	CSALKVPYGYTF
few	TRBV7-9	TRBJ1-2	NA	TGTGCCAGCAGCTCCCACGGGGGTCTCTATGGCTACACCTTC	CASSSHGGLYGYTF
NA	TRBV7-8	TRBJ2-1	TRBD2	TGTGCCAGCAGCCTACTAGGGACTAGCGGGAGCCACAATGAGCAGTTCTTC	CASSLLGTSGSHNEQFF